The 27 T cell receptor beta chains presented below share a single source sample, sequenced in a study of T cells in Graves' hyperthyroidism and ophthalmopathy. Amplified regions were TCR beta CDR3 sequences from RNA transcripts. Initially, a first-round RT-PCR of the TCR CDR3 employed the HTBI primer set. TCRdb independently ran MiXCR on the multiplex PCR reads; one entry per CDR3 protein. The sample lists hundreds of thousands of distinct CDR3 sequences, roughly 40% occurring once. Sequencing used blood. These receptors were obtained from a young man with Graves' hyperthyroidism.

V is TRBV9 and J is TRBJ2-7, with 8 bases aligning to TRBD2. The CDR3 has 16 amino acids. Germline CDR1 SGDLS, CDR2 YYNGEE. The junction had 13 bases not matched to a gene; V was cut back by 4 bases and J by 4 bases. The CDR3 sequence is CASSTQGGGQGYEQYF. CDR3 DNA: TGTGCCAGCAGCACCCAGGGCGGGGGGCAAGGTTACGAGCAGTACTTC.

The CDR3: CASSSPLGGGELFF. DNA of the CDR3: TGTGCCAGCAGCTCCCCCTTGGGGGGGGGGGAGCTGTTTTTT. The J gene is TRBJ2-2, the V gene TRBV7-6; 7 bases align to TRBD2. The CDR3 runs to 14 residues. V lost 4 bases and J lost 8; bases outside the gene matches: 7. The germline V gene has CDR1 SGHVS and CDR2 FNYEAQ.

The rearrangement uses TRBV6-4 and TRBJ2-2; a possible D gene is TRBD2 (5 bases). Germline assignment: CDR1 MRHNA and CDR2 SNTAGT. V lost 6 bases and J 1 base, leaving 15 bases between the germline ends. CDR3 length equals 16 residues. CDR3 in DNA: TGTGCCAGCAGGAGGGATGGGGAGTGGAACACCGGGGAGCTGTTTTTT. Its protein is CASRRDGEWNTGELFF.

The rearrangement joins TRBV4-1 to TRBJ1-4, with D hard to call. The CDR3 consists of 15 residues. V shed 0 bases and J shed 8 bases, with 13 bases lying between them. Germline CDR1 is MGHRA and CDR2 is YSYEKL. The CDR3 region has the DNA TGCGCCAGCAGCCAAGATCTTGGCAGACGGGAAAAACTGTTTTTT. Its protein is CASSQDLGRREKLFF.

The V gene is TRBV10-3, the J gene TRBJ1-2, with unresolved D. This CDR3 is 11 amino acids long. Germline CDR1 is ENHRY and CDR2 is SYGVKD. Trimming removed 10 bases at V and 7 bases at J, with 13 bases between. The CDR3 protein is CATIQSAGYTF. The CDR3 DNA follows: TGTGCCACCATTCAATCCGCTGGCTACACCTTC.

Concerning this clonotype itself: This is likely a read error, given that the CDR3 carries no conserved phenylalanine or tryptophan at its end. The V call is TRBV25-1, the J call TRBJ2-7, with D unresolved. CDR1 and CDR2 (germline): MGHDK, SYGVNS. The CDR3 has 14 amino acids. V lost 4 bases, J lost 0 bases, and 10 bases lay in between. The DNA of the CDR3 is TGTGCCAGCAGTGCTGCGACCGACTCCTACGAGCAGTACCTC. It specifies CASSAATDSYEQYL.

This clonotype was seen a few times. CDR3 coding DNA: TGTGCCAGCAGCCGAGGACAGGGACTTTATGGCTACACCTTC. As protein: CASSRGQGLYGYTF. V is TRBV12-3 or TRBV12-4 and J is TRBJ1-2, with 8 bases fitting TRBD1. The CDR3 runs to 14 residues. V shed 6 bases and J 5 bases; nucleotides not matched to a gene: 8.

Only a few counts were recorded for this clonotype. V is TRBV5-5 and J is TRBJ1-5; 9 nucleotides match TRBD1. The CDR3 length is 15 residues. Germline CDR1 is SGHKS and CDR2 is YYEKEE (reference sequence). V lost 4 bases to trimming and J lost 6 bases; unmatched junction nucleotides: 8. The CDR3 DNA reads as TGTGCCAGCAGCCCCGAGGGGACAGGGAGTCAGCCCCAGCATTTT. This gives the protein CASSPEGTGSQPQHF.

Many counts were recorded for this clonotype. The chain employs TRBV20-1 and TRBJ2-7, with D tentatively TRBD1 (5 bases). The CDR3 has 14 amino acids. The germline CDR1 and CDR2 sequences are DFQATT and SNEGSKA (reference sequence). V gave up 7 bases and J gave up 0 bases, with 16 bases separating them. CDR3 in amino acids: CSVVSTASSYEQYF. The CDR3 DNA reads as TGCAGTGTCGTGTCGACAGCGAGCTCCTACGAGCAGTACTTC.

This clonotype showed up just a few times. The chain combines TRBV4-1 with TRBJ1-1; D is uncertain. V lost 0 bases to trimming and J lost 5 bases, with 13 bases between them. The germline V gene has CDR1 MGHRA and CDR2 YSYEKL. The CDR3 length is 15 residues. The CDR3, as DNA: TGCGCCAGCAGCCAAGAGTCGATGGGTCGGACTGAAGCTTTCTTT. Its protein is CASSQESMGRTEAFF.

In nucleotides, the CDR3 is TGCAGCGTGACAAGAGATAACTATGGCTACACCTTC. This encodes CSVTRDNYGYTF. The rearrangement uses TRBV29-1 and TRBJ1-2; unclear D gene. Per the germline V gene, CDR1 is SQVTM and CDR2 is ANQGSEA. The CDR3 consists of 12 residues. Trimming removed 6 bases from V and 1 base from J, with 9 bases in between.

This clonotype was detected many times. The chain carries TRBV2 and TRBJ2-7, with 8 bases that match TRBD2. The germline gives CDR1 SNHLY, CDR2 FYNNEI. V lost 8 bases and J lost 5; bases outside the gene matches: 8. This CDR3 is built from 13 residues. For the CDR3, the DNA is TGTGCCAGCGCGTCGGGGGGGTGGGACGAGCAGTACTTC. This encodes CASASGGWDEQYF.

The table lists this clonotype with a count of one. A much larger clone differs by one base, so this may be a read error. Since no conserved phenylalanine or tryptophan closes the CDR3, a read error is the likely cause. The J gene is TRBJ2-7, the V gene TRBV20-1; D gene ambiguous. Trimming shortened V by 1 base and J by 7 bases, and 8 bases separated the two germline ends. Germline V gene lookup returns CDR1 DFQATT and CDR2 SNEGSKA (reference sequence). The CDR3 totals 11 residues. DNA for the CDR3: TGCAGTGCTAGAGGCCTTATAGAGCAGTACCTC. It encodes CSARGLIEQYL.

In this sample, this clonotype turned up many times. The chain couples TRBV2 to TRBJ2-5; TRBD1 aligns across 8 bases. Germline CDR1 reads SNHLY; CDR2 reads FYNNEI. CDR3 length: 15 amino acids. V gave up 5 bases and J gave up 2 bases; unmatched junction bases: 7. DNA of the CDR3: TGTGCCAGCAGTCCCGGACAGGGAGCGCAAGAGACCCAGTACTTC. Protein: CASSPGQGAQETQYF.

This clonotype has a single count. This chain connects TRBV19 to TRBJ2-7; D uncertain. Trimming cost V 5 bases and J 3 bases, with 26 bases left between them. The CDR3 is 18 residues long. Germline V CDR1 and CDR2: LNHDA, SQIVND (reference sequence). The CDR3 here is CASSWRPAGTYPDYEQYF. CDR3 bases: TGTGCCAGTAGTTGGCGACCCGCCGGCACCTACCCCGACTACGAGCAGTACTTC.

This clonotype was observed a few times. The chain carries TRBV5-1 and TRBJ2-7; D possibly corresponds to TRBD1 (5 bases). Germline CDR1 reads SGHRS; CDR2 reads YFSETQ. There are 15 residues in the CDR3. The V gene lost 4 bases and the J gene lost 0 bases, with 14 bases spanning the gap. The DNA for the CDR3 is TGCGCCAGCAGCCCCAGAAGAGACAGCTCCTACGAGCAGTACTTC. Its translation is CASSPRRDSSYEQYF.

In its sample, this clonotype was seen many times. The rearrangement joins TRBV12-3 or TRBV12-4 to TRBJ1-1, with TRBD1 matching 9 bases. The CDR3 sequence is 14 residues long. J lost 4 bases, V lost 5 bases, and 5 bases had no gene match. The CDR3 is CASSPSTGGTEAFF. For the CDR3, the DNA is TGTGCCAGCAGTCCTTCGACAGGGGGCACTGAAGCTTTCTTT.

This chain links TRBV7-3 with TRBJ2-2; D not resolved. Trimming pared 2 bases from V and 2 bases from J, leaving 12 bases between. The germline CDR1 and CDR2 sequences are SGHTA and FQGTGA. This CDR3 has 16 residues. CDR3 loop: CASSLFSGPNTGELFF. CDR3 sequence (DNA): TGTGCCAGCAGCTTATTTTCCGGGCCCAACACCGGGGAGCTGTTTTTT.

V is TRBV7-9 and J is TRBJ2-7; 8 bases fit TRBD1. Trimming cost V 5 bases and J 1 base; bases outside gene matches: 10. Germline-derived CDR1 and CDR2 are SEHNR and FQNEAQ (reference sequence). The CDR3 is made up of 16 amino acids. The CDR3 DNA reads TGTGCCAGCAGCCCCGCAGACGGACAGGGATCCTACGAGCAGTACTTC. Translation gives CASSPADGQGSYEQYF.

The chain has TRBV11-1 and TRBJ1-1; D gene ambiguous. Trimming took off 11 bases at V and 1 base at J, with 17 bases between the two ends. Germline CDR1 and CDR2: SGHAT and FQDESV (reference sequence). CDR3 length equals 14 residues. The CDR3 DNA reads TGTGCCTGGGTTGGGAGACGGAAGAACACTGAAGCTTTCTTT. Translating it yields CAWVGRRKNTEAFF.

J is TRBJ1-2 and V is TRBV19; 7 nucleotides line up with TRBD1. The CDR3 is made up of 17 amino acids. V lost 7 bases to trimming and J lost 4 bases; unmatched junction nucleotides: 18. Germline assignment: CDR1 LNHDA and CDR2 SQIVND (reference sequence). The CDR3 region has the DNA TGTGCCAGTACCCTCGCCGGGACAGTGTTAAGAGGCTATGGCTACACCTTC. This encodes CASTLAGTVLRGYGYTF.

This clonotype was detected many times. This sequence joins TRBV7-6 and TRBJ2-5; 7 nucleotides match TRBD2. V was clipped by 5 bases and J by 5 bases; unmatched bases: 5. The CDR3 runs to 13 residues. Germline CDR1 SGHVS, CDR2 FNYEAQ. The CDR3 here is CASSPAGRETQYF. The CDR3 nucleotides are TGTGCCAGCAGCCCGGCCGGGAGGGAGACCCAGTACTTC. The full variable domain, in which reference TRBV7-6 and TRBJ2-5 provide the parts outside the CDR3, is GAGVSQSPRYKVTKRGQDVALRCDPISGHVSLYWYRQALGQGPEFLTYFNYEAQQDKSGLPNDRFSAERPEGSISTLTIQRTEQRDSAMYRCASSPAGRETQYFGPGTRLLVL.

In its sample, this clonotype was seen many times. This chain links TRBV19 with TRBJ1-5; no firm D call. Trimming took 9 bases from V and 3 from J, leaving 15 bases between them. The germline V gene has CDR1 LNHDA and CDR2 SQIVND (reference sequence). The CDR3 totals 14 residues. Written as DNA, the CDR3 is TGTGCCAGCCTCGGTTCTCGTCCCAATCAGCCCCAGCATTTT. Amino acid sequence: CASLGSRPNQPQHF.

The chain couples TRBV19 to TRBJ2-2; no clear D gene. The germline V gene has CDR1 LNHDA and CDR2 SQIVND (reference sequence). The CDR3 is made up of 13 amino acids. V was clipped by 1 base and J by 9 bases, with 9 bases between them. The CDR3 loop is CASSIAFKWELFF. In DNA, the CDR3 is TGTGCCAGTAGTATAGCCTTCAAGTGGGAGCTGTTTTTT.

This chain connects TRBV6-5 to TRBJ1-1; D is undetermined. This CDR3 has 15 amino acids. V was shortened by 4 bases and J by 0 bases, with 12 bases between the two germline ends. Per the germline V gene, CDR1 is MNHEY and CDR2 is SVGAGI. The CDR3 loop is CASSSLRLMNTEAFF. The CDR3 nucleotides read TGTGCCAGCAGTTCCCTTAGACTGATGAACACTGAAGCTTTCTTT.

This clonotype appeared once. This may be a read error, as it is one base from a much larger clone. The CDR3 loop reads CAGQGWNSPLHF. Written as DNA, the CDR3 is TGTGCCGGCCAGGGATGGAATTCACCCCTCCACTTT. The chain uses TRBV19 and TRBJ1-6; a weak D match, TRBD1 (5 bases). Per the germline V gene, CDR1 is LNHDA and CDR2 is SQIVND (reference sequence). The CDR3 sequence is 12 residues long. Trimming stripped 11 bases from V and 7 bases from J, with 12 bases between.

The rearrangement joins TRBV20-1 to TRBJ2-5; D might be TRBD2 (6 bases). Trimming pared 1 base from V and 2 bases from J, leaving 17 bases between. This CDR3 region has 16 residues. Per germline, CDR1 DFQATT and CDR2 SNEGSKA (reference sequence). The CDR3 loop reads CSARGGVGAGQETQYF. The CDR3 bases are TGCAGTGCTAGAGGTGGCGTAGGAGCGGGTCAAGAGACCCAGTACTTC.